Reported below is one TCR beta chain. Its target is unknown. The data were obtained in a study of human T cells and chemical hapten exposure. Study-level information: Sensitization employed 2% DPC on about 2 cm by about 2 cm of upper inner arm skin. Patients, predominantly female, presented with alopecia areata, totalis or universalis. Points from the study as a whole: Relative to control repertoires, expanded TCRs gave rise to significantly more large CDR3 similarity clusters.

Each CDR3 protein is one row after TCRdb ran MiXCR on the RACE reads. The table has some 340,000 distinct CDR3 sequences, approximately 6.3% seen once. Documented time point: patch test 1, 2 weeks after DPC sensitization. The treatment denotes: therapeutic diphenylcyclopropenone sensitization with weekly scalp DPC. The CDR3 is 13 residues long. V lost 3 bases to trimming and J lost 6 bases; unmatched junction nucleotides: 4. Germline CDR1 and CDR2: SEHNR and FQNEAQ (reference sequence). This receptor was obtained from a woman aged 18-29 years with alopecia areata. Some clones in this sample may be carry-over from other donors' samples. The J gene is TRBJ1-2, the V gene TRBV7-9; TRBD1 agrees at 7 bases. The source was whole blood, collected in connection with sensitization to the hapten diphenylcyclopropenone (DPC). The CDR3 sequence: CASSFGQADGYTF. The CDR3 DNA reads as TGTGCCAGCAGCTTTGGACAGGCGGATGGCTACACCTTC.